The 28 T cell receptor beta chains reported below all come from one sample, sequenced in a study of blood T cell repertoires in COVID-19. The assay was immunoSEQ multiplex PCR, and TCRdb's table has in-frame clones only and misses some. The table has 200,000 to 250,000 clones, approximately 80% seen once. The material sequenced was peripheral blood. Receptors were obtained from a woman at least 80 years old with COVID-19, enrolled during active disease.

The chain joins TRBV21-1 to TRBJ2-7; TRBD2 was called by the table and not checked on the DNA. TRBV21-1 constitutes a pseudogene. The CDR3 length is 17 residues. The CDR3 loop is CATPEMRFCGYSYEQYF. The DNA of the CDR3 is TGTGCCACCCCAGAGATGCGTTTTTGCGGGTACTCCTACGAGCAGTACTTC.

CDR3 residues: CASSLTGFGRTEAFF. As DNA, the CDR3 is TGTGCCAGCAGTCTAACAGGGTTTGGCAGAACTGAAGCTTTCTTT. V usage is TRBV9 and J usage is TRBJ1-1; D may be TRBD1 (6 bases). The germline V gene has CDR1 SGDLS and CDR2 YYNGEE. This CDR3 is 15 amino acids long. Trimming stripped 5 bases from V and 5 bases from J, with 19 bases between.

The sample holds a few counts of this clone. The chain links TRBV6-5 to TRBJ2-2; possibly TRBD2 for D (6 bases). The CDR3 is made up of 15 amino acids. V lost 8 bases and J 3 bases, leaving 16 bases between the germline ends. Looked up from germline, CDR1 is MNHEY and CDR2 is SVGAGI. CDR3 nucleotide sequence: TGTGCCAGCGCGACGACCGGGAGAGACACCGGGGAGCTGTTTTTT. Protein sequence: CASATTGRDTGELFF.

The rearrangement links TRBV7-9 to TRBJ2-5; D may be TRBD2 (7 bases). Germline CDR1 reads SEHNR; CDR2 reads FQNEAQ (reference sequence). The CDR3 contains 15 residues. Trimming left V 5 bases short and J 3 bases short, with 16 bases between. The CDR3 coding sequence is TGTGCCAGCAGCCCCCGCAGGGGAGGGGAAGAGACCCAGTACTTC. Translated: CASSPRRGGEETQYF.

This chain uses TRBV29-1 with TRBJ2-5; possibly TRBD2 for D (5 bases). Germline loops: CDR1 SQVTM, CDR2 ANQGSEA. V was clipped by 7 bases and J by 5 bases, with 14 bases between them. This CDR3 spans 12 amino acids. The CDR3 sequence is CSARPPGETQYF. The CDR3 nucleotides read TGCAGCGCCCGTCCACCGGGGGAGACCCAGTACTTC. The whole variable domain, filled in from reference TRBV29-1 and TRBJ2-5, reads SAVISQKPSRDICQRGTSLTIQCQVDSQVTMMFWYRQQPGQSLTLIATANQGSEATYESGFVIDKFPISRPNLTFSTLTVSNMSPEDSSIYLCSARPPGETQYFGPGTRLLVL.

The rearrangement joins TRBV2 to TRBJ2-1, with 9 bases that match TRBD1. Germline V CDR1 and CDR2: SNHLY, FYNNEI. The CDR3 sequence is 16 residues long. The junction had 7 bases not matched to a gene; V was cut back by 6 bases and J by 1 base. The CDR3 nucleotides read TGTGCCAGCAGGACCTCCGGGACAGGGTCCTACAATGAGCAGTTCTTC. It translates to CASRTSGTGSYNEQFF.

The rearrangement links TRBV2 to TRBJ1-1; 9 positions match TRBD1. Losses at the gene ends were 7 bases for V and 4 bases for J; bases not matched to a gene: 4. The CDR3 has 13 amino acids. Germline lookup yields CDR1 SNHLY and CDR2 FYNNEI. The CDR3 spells CASTGQGSTEAFF. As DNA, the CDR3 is TGTGCCAGCACGGGACAGGGATCCACTGAAGCTTTCTTT.

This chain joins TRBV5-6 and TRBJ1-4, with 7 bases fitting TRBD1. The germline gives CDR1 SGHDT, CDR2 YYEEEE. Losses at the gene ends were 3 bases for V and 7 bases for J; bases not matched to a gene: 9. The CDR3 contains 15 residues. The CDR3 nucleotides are TGTGCCAGCAGCTCCATCTCAGGGGGGAGTGAAAAACTGTTTTTT. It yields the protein CASSSISGGSEKLFF.

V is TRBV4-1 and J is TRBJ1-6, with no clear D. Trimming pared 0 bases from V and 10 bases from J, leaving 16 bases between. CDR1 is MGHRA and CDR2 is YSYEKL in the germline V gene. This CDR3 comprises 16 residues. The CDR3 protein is CASSQELAVGSSPLHF. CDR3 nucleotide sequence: TGCGCCAGCAGCCAAGAGTTGGCAGTTGGTTCGTCACCCCTCCACTTT.

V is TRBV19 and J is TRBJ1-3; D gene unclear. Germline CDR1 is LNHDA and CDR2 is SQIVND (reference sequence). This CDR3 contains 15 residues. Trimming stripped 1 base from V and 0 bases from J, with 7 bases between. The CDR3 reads CASSIGLRSGNTIYF. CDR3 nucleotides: TGTGCCAGTAGTATAGGACTGCGCTCTGGAAACACCATATATTTT.

CDR3 sequence: CASSQSGTEAFF. The DNA for the CDR3 is TGTGCCAGCAGCCAATCGGGGACTGAAGCTTTCTTT. This chain joins TRBV3-1 (or the pseudogene TRBV3-2) and TRBJ1-1, with D hard to call. Trimming took off 2 bases at V and 5 bases at J, with 6 bases between the two ends. CDR1 and CDR2 (germline): LGHDT, YNNKEL (reference sequence). The CDR3 length is 12 residues.

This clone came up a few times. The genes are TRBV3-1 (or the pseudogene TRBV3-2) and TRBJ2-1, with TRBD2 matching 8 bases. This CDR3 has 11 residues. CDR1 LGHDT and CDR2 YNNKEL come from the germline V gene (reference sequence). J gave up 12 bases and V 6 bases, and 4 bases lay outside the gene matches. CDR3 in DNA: TGTGCCAGCAGTTCCGGGAGGGGGCAGTTCTTC. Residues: CASSSGRGQFF.

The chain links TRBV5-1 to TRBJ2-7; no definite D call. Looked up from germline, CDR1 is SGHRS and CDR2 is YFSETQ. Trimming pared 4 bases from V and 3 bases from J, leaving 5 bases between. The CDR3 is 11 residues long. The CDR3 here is CASSEFYEQYF. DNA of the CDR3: TGCGCCAGCAGCGAGTTCTACGAGCAGTACTTC.

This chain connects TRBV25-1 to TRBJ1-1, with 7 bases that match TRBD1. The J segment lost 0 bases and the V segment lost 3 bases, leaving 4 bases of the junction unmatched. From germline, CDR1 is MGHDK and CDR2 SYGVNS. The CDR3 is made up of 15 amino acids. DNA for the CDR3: TGTGCCAGCAGTGACAACAGGGGCTTGAACACTGAAGCTTTCTTT. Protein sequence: CASSDNRGLNTEAFF. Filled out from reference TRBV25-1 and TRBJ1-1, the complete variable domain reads EADIYQTPRYLVIGTGKKITLECSQTMGHDKMYWYQQDPGMELHLIHYSYGVNSTEKGDLSSESTVSRIRTEHFPLTLESARPSHTSQYLCASSDNRGLNTEAFFGQGTRLTVV.

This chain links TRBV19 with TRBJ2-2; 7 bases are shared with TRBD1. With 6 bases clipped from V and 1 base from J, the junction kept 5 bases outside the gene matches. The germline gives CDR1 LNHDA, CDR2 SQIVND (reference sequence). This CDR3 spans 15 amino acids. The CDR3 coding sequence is TGTGCCAGTAGAAGACAGGGCCTGAACACCGGGGAGCTGTTTTTT. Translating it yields CASRRQGLNTGELFF.

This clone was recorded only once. CDR3 amino acids: CASRNRGWNYGYTF. Here the CDR3 DNA reads TGTGCCAGTAGAAACAGGGGCTGGAACTATGGCTACACCTTC. The chain recombines TRBV19 with TRBJ1-2; TRBD1 aligns across 7 bases. After removal of 6 bases from V and 2 bases from J, the junction contained 6 bases not matched to a gene. This CDR3 region has 14 residues. CDR1 is LNHDA, CDR2 SQIVND, per germline (reference sequence). The variable domain in full, with the rest retrieved from reference TRBV19 and TRBJ1-2, is DGGITQSPKYLFRKEGQNVTLSCEQNLNHDAMYWYRQDPGQGLRLIYYSQIVNDFQKGDIAEGYSVSREKKESFPLTVTSAQKNPTAFYLCASRNRGWNYGYTFGSGTRLTVV.

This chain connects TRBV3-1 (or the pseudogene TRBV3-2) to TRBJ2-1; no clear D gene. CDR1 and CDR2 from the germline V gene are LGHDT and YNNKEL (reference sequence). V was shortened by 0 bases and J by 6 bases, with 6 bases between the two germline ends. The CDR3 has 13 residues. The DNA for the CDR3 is TGTGCCAGCAGCCAAGATAGTCGCAATGAGCAGTTCTTC. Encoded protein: CASSQDSRNEQFF.

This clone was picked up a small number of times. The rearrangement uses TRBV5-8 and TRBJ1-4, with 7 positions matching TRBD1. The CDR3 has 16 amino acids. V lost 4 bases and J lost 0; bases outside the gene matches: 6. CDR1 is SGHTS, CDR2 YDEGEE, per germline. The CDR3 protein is CASSPRGGATNEKLFF. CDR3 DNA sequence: TGTGCCAGCAGCCCTCGAGGGGGCGCAACTAATGAAAAACTGTTTTTT.

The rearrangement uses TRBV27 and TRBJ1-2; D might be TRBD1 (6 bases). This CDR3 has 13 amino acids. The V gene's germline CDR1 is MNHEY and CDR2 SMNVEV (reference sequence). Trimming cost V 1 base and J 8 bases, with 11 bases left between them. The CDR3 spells CASSLLQGEGYTF. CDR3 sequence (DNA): TGTGCCAGCAGTTTATTACAGGGTGAAGGCTACACCTTC.

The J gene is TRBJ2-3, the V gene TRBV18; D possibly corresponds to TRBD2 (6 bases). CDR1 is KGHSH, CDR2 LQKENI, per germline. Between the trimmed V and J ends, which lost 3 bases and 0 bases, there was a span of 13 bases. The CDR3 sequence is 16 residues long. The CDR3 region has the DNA TGTGCCAGCTCACCGGCTTCTAGCGCTAGCACAGATACGCAGTATTTT. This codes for CASSPASSASTDTQYF.

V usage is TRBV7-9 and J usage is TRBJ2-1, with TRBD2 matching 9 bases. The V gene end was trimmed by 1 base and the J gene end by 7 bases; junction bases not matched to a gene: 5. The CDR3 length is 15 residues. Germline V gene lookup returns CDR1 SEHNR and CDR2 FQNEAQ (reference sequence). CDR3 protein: CASSLGGGGANEQFF. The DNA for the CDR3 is TGTGCCAGCAGCTTAGGAGGCGGGGGGGCGAATGAGCAGTTCTTC.

The CDR3 spells CASRIDRGISGNTIYF. The CDR3 region has the DNA TGTGCCAGCAGGATCGACAGGGGTATCTCTGGAAACACCATATATTTT. The chain combines TRBV2 with TRBJ1-3; TRBD1 matches 8 bases. The CDR3 is 16 residues long. Per germline, CDR1 SNHLY and CDR2 FYNNEI. V shed 6 bases and J 0 bases; nucleotides not matched to a gene: 7.

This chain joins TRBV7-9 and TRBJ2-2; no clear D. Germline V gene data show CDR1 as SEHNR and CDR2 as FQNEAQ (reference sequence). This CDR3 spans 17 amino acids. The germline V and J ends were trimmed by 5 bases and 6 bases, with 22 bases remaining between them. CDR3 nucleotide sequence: TGTGCCAGCAGCCCCCTCGTGGGTGGCCAGCGAGCCGGGGAGCTGTTTTTT. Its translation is CASSPLVGGQRAGELFF.

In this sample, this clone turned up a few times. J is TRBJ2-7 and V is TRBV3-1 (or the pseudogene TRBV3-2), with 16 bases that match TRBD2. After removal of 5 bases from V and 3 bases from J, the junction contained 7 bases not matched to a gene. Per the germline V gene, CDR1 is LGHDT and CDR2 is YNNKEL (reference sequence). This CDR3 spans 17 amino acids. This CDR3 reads CASSEGTSGRGHYEQYF. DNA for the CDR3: TGTGCCAGCAGCGAAGGGACTAGCGGGAGGGGACACTACGAGCAGTACTTC.

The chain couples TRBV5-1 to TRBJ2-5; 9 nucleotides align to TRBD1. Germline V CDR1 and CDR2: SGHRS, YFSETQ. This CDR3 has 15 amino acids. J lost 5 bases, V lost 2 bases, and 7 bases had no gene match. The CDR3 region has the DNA TGCGCCAGCAGCTTTACCGGGACAGGGATTGAGACCCAGTACTTC. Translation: CASSFTGTGIETQYF.

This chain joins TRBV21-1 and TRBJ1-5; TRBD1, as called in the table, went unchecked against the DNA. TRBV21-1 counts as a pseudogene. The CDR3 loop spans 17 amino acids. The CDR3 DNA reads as TGTGCCAGCAGCACCCCGCGGATTGGGGGCAGATATCAGCCCCAGCATTTT. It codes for CASSTPRIGGRYQPQHF.

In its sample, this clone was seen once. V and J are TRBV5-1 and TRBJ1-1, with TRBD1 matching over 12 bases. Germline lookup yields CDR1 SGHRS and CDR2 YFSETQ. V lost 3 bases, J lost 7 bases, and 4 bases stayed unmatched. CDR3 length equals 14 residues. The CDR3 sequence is CASSSGQGAGEAFF. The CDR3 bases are TGCGCCAGCAGCTCGGGACAGGGGGCAGGTGAAGCTTTCTTT.

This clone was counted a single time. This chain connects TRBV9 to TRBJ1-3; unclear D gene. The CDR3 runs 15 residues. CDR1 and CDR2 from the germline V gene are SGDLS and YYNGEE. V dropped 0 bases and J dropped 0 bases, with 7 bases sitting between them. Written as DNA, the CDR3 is TGTGCCAGCAGCGTAGCTTACAGCTCTGGAAACACCATATATTTT. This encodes CASSVAYSSGNTIYF. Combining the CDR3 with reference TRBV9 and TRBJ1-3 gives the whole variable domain DSGVTQTPKHLITATGQRVTLRCSPRSGDLSVYWYQQSLDQGLQFLIQYYNGEERAKGNILERFSAQQFPDLHSELNLSSLELGDSALYFCASSVAYSSGNTIYFGEGSWLTVV.